This T cell receptor beta chain was sequenced during a study of cytomegalovirus exposure and HLA in healthy donors. Each donor's status was that of a healthy bone marrow donor. PCR employed 60 Vbeta and 13 Jbeta primers. Assay: immunoSEQ multiplex PCR; the TCRdb copy retains only in-frame clones and omits some. The sample gives over 120,000 clones, roughly four fifths of which show up once; 1.4% to 1.5% is in the top ten. Germline loops: CDR1 LNHDA, CDR2 SQIVND (reference sequence). The V end lost 8 bases, the J end lost 13 bases, and 24 bases lay between the germline ends. CDR3 size: 14 residues. The gene calls are TRBV19 and TRBJ1-5, with D perhaps matching TRBD1 (6 bases). The clonotype originates from a man aged 25-45 years in good health and CMV-seropositive. The sample comprised PBMCs. The CDR3 here is CASSGGDTSREQHF. The CDR3 DNA sequence: TGTGCCAGTTCAGGTGGGGACACTAGTCGCGAACAGCATTTT.